This TCR beta chain was observed in a study of blood T cell repertoires in COVID-19. The CDR3 loop spans 14 amino acids. The junction had 3 bases not matched to a gene; V was cut back by 8 bases and J by 0 bases. CDR1 and CDR2 (germline): LNHDA, SQIVND (reference sequence). This table comes from immunoSEQ multiplex PCR, and its TCRdb copy is limited to in-frame clones, with some not included. The repertoire holds tens of thousands of clones, with about nine tenths as singletons. The chain uses TRBV19 and TRBJ1-3; TRBD1 matches 8 bases. The sequenced material came from peripheral blood. The source is an elderly man with acute or convalescent COVID-19. CDR3: CASGTGGSGNTIYF. CDR3 in DNA: TGTGCCAGTGGAACAGGGGGCTCTGGAAACACCATATATTTT.